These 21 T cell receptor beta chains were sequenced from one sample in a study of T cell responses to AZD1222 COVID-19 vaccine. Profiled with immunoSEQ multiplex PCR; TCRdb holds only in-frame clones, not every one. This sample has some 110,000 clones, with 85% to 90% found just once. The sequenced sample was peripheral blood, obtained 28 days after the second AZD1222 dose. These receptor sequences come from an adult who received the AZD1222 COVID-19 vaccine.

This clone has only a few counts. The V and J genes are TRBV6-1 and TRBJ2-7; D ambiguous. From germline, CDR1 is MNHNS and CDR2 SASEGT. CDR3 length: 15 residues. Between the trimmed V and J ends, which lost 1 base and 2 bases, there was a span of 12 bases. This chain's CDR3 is CASSEELGGTYEQYF. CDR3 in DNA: TGTGCCAGCAGTGAAGAGTTGGGCGGAACCTACGAGCAGTACTTC.

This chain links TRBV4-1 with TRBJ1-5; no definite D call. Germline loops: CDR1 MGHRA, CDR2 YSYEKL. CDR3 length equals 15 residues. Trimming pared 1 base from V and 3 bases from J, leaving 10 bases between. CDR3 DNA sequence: TGCGCCAGCAGCCAAGTAGCACTCCTCAATCAGCCCCAGCATTTT. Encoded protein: CASSQVALLNQPQHF.

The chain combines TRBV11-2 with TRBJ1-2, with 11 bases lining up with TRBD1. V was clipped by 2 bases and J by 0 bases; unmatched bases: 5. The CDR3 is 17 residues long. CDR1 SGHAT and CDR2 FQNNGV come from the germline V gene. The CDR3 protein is CASSLWGQGETNYGYTF. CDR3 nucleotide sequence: TGTGCCAGCAGCTTATGGGGACAGGGGGAAACTAACTATGGCTACACCTTC.

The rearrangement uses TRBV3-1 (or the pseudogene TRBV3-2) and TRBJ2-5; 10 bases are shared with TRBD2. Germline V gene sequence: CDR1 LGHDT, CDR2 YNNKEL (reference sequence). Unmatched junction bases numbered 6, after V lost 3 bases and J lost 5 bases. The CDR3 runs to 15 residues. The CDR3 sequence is CASSQEPTSGETQYF. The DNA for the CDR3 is TGTGCCAGCAGCCAGGAACCGACTAGCGGGGAGACCCAGTACTTC.

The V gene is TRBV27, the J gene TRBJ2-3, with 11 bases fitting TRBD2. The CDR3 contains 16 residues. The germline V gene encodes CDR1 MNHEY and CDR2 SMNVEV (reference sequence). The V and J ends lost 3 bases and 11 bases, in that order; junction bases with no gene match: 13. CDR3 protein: CASSFLGALAGDQQYF. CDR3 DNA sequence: TGTGCCAGCAGTTTCTTAGGAGCACTAGCGGGAGACCAGCAGTATTTT.

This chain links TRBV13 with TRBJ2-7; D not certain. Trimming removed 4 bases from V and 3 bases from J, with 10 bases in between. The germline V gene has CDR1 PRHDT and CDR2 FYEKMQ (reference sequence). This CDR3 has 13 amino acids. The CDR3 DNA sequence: TGTGCCAGCAGCTACGGAAGGAGCTACGAGCAGTACTTC. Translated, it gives CASSYGRSYEQYF.

CDR3 nucleotides: TGCAGTGCTAGTCCGGGCTCTGGAAACACCATATATTTT. Amino acid sequence: CSASPGSGNTIYF. The rearrangement joins TRBV20-1 to TRBJ1-3; D gene ambiguous. This CDR3 spans 13 amino acids. Trimming stripped 3 bases from V and 0 bases from J, with 6 bases between. The germline CDR1 and CDR2 sequences are DFQATT and SNEGSKA (reference sequence).

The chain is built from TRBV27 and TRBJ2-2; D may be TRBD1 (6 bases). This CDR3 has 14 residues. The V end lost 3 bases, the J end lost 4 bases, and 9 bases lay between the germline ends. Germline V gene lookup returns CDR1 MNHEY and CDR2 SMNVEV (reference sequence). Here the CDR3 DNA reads TGTGCCAGCAGTTTGGGGGCCACCACCGGGGAGCTGTTTTTT. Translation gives CASSLGATTGELFF.

The CDR3 protein is CASSLTGAREAFF. In DNA form, the CDR3 reads TGTGCCAGCAGCTTAACTGGGGCTCGTGAAGCTTTCTTT. The chain employs TRBV7-3 and TRBJ1-1, with D maybe TRBD1 (5 bases). V lost 0 bases and J lost 7, with 9 bases in between. Germline V gene data show CDR1 as SGHTA and CDR2 as FQGTGA. The CDR3 spans 13 residues.

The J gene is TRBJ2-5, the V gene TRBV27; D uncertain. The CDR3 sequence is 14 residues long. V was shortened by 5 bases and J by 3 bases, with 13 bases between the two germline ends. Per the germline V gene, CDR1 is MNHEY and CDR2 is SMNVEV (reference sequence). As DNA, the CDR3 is TGTGCCAGCAGTCCATTGACTCGCGAAGAGACCCAGTACTTC. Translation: CASSPLTREETQYF.

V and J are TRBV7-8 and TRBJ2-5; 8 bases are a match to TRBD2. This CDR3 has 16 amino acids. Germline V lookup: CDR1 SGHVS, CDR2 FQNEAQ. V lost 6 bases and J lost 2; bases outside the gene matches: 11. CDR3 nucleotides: TGTGCCAGCAGTATTTCGGGACTAGTCTCGCAAGAGACCCAGTACTTC. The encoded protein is CASSISGLVSQETQYF.

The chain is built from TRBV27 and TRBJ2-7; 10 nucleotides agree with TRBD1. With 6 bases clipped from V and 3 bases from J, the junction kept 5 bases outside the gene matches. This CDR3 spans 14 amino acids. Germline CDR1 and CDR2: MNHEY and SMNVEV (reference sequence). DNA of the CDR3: TGTGCCAGCAGCCGACAGGGGGCGATCTACGAGCAGTACTTC. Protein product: CASSRQGAIYEQYF.

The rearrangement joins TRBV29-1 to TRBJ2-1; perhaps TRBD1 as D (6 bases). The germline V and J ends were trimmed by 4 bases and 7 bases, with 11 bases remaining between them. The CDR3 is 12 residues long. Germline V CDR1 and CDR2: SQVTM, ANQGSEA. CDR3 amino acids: CSVGSGENEQFF. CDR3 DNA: TGCAGCGTTGGTTCAGGGGAGAATGAGCAGTTCTTC.

This chain's CDR3 is CASSLRWAGDEQFF. In nucleotides, the CDR3 is TGTGCCAGCAGCTTGAGGTGGGCGGGAGATGAGCAGTTCTTC. The chain combines TRBV11-3 with TRBJ2-1; TRBD2 matches at 7 bases. V lost 3 bases to trimming and J lost 8 bases; unmatched junction nucleotides: 7. Germline CDR1 SGHNT, CDR2 YENEEA. CDR3 length: 14 residues.

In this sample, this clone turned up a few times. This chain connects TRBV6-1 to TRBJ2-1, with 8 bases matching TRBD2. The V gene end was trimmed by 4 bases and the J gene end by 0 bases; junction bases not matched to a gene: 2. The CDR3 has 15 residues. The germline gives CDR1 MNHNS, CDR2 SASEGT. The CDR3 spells CASSVAGSSYNEQFF. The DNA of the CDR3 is TGTGCCAGCAGTGTAGCGGGGAGCTCCTACAATGAGCAGTTCTTC.

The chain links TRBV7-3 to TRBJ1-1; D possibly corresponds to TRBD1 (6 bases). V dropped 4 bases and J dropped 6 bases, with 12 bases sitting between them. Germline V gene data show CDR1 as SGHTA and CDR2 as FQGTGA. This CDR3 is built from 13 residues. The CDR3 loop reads CASSSPGTSEAFF. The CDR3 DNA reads TGTGCCAGCAGCTCTCCTGGGACATCTGAAGCTTTCTTT.

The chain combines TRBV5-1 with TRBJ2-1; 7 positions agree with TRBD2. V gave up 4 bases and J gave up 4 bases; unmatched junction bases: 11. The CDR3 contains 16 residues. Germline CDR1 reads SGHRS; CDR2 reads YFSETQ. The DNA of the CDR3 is TGCGCCAGCAGCCCCCTTGGGGGAGGGAATTACAATGAGCAGTTCTTC. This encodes CASSPLGGGNYNEQFF. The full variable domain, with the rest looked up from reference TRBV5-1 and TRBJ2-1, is KAGVTQTPRYLIKTRGQQVTLSCSPISGHRSVSWYQQTPGQGLQFLFEYFSETQRNKGNFPGRFSGRQFSNSRSEMNVSTLELGDSALYLCASSPLGGGNYNEQFFGPGTRLTVL.

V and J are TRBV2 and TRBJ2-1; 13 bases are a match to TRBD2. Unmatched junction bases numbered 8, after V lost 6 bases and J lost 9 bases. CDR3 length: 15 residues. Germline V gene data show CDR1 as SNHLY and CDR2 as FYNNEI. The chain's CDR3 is CASRRTSGGRGEQFF. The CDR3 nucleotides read TGTGCCAGCAGGAGGACTAGCGGGGGAAGAGGTGAGCAGTTCTTC.

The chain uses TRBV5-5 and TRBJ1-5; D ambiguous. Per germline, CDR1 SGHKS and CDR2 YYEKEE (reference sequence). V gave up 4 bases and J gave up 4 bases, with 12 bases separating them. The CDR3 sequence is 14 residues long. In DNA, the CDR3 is TGTGCCAGCAGCCCGGGGTCAGGTAATCAGCCCCAGCATTTT. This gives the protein CASSPGSGNQPQHF.

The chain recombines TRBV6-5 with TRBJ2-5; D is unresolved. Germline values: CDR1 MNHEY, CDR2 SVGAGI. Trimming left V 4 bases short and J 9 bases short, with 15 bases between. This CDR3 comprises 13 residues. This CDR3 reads CASSFGAKRSQYF. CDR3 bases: TGTGCCAGCAGTTTTGGTGCTAAGAGATCCCAGTACTTC.

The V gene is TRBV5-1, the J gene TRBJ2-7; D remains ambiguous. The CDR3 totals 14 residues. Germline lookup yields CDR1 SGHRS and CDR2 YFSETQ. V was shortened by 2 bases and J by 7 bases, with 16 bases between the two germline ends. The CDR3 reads CASSLIGRSSEQYF. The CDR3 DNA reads TGCGCCAGCAGCTTAATAGGACGGAGCTCGGAGCAGTACTTC.